Listed below are T cell receptor beta chains from one sample, sequenced in a study of long-term antiretroviral therapy in people with HIV. Sequenced by immunoSEQ multiplex PCR; TCRdb stores in-frame clones only, minus some. The sample lists about 32,000 clones; approximately 94% were seen once. Sample: unsorted PBMCs, taken 4.1 years after starting antiretroviral therapy. These receptors were collected from a woman between 50 and 59 years old with HIV. CDR3s include the opening cysteine and the closing phenylalanine or tryptophan. The D gene is left open where the match is weak. Not all rows give a size; the values are once, few, many and, for expanded clones, a class.

clone size	D gene	J gene	V gene	CDR3 protein	CDR3 DNA
-	-	TRBJ2-7	TRBV7-9	CASSSPKGRSEYF	TGTGCCAGCAGCTCCCCCAAGGGGAGGTCGGAGTACTTC
-	-	TRBJ1-5	TRBV19	CASCRQPNQPQHF	TGTGCCAGCTGCCGGCAGCCCAATCAGCCCCAGCATTTT
-	-	TRBJ1-1	TRBV6-6	CATEGLGAAFF	TGTGCCACCGAGGGTCTGGGTGCTGCTTTCTTT
-	-	TRBJ1-4	TRBV15	CATSRAPRAPEKLFF	TGTGCCACCAGCAGAGCCCCAAGGGCCCCCGAAAAACTGTTTTTT
-	TRBD1	TRBJ1-2	TRBV19	CASSPGTGPGYGYTF	TGTGCCAGTAGTCCGGGGACAGGTCCTGGCTATGGCTACACCTTC
-	-	TRBJ2-3	TRBV12-2	CASRPTQGDWTNTDTQYF	TGTGCAAGTCGCCCGACTCAGGGGGATTGGACGAACACAGATACGCAGTATTTT
-	TRBD1	TRBJ2-5	TRBV11-2	CASSKDRGGLETQYF	TGTGCCAGCAGCAAGGACAGGGGAGGGCTAGAGACCCAGTACTTC
once	-	TRBJ2-3	TRBV5-1	CASSLSGTDTQYF	TGCGCCAGCAGCTTGAGCGGTACAGATACGCAGTATTTT
-	-	TRBJ2-1	TRBV7-3	CASKGGSSYNEQFF	TGTGCCAGCAAGGGGGGGAGCTCCTACAATGAGCAGTTCTTC
-	-	TRBJ2-7	TRBV5-5	CASSPDLDRSYEQYF	TGTGCCAGCAGCCCGGATTTGGACCGATCCTACGAGCAGTACTTC
-	TRBD2	TRBJ2-1	TRBV5-4	CASSLGRGGKYEQFF	TGTGCCAGCAGCTTGGGGCGGGGGGGCAAGTATGAGCAGTTCTTC
-	TRBD1	TRBJ2-2	TRBV5-1	CASSLGTGVGAGELFF	TGCGCCAGCAGCTTGGGGACAGGGGTCGGGGCCGGGGAGCTGTTTTTT
-	TRBD1	TRBJ1-2	TRBV7-2	CASRVRGQGAYGYTF	TGTGCCAGCAGGGTGAGGGGACAGGGTGCCTATGGCTACACCTTC
-	TRBD1	TRBJ2-7	TRBV30	CAWKPSNRGFSYEQYF	TGTGCCTGGAAACCCTCAAACAGGGGGTTCTCCTACGAGCAGTACTTC
once	TRBD1	TRBJ2-7	TRBV30	CAWRDPRDRNYEQYF	TGTGCCTGGAGGGACCCCCGGGACAGAAACTACGAGCAGTACTTC
-	-	TRBJ2-5	TRBV6-5	CASSYLGIAFQETQYF	TGTGCCAGCAGTTATTTGGGGATCGCCTTCCAAGAGACCCAGTACTTC
-	-	TRBJ2-1	TRBV11-2	CASSLGYNEQFF	TGTGCCAGCAGCTTAGGGTACAATGAGCAGTTCTTC
-	-	TRBJ2-5	TRBV14	CASSLRKRVETQYF	TGTGCCAGCAGCCTAAGGAAGAGGGTCGAGACCCAGTACTTC
-	-	TRBJ2-2	TRBV27	CASSLAVNTGELFF	TGTGCCAGCAGCCTGGCGGTTAACACCGGGGAGCTGTTTTTT
-	-	TRBJ2-3	TRBV5-5	CASSLGSKRDTDTQYF	TGTGCCAGCAGCTTGGGTTCTAAACGGGACACAGATACGCAGTATTTT
-	TRBD2	TRBJ2-5	TRBV2	CASINPGGAPQETQYF	TGTGCCAGCATCAACCCGGGGGGGGCCCCCCAAGAGACCCAGTACTTC
-	-	TRBJ2-5	TRBV7-7	CASSLDRQETQYF	TGTGCTAGCAGCCTAGACCGGCAAGAGACCCAGTACTTC
-	TRBD2	TRBJ2-1	TRBV15	CATRDPSGGAVNEQFF	TGTGCCACCAGGGACCCAAGCGGGGGGGCGGTCAATGAGCAGTTCTTC
-	-	TRBJ1-3	TRBV6-1	CASSEGAVNTIYF	TGTGCCAGCAGTGAAGGGGCTGTGAACACCATATATTTT
-	-	TRBJ1-3	TRBV7-2	CASSLRGQSGNTIYF	TGTGCCAGCAGCTTACGGGGACAATCTGGAAACACCATATATTTT
-	-	TRBJ1-5	TRBV19	CASSTTLYQPQHF	TGTGCCAGTAGTACTACACTCTATCAGCCCCAGCATTTT
-	-	TRBJ2-4	TRBV4-3	CASSQDRGARAKNIQYF	TGCGCCAGCAGCCAAGATCGAGGGGCGCGGGCCAAAAACATTCAGTACTTC
-	TRBD1	TRBJ1-2	TRBV2	CASRDRTGRAGYTF	TGTGCCAGCAGAGATAGGACAGGCAGAGCTGGCTACACCTTC
-	-	TRBJ1-1	TRBV29-1	CSVEEGGITEAFF	TGCAGCGTTGAGGAGGGAGGGATCACTGAAGCTTTCTTT
-	-	TRBJ1-2	TRBV19	CASGPHTRNGYTF	TGTGCCAGCGGGCCTCACACAAGGAATGGCTACACCTTC
-	TRBD1	TRBJ1-1	TRBV5-1	CASSTSGTGNTEAFF	TGCGCCAGCAGCACTTCCGGGACAGGGAACACTGAAGCTTTCTTT
-	-	TRBJ2-2	TRBV6-5	CASSYVAAGELFF	TGTGCCAGCAGTTACGTGGCTGCCGGGGAGCTGTTTTTT
-	TRBD1	TRBJ1-5	TRBV19	CASTTTGEGQPQHF	TGTGCCAGTACTACAACAGGGGAAGGTCAGCCCCAGCATTTT
-	-	TRBJ2-6	TRBV6-1	CASSEFSGGVGANVLTF	TGTGCCAGCAGTGAATTCTCGGGTGGTGTCGGGGCCAACGTCCTGACTTTC
-	-	TRBJ2-7	TRBV14	CASSRGGGRAYEQYF	TGTGCCAGCAGCCGTGGGGGTGGACGGGCCTACGAGCAGTACTTC
-	TRBD1	TRBJ1-2	TRBV6-6	CASRRQGGGYTF	TGTGCCAGCAGACGACAGGGGGGCGGCTACACCTTC
-	-	TRBJ2-2	TRBV30	CAWSVVRAGELFF	TGTGCCTGGAGTGTAGTAAGGGCCGGGGAGCTGTTTTTT
-	-	TRBJ1-2	TRBV6-6	CASNEGGYGYTF	TGTGCCTCCAACGAGGGGGGCTATGGCTACACCTTC
-	TRBD1	TRBJ2-7	TRBV27	CASRGGADSYEQYF	TGTGCCAGCCGAGGGGGCGCCGACTCCTACGAGCAGTACTTC
-	-	TRBJ1-1	TRBV7-3	CASSPKALKTGVNTEAFF	TGTGCCAGCAGCCCGAAAGCCCTTAAGACAGGAGTGAACACTGAAGCTTTCTTT
-	-	TRBJ1-5	TRBV6-6	CASSSWTTGGNQPQHF	TGTGCCAGCAGTTCATGGACAACAGGTGGCAATCAGCCCCAGCATTTT
-	TRBD1	TRBJ1-2	TRBV16	CASSQLEGGANYGYTF	TGTGCCAGCAGCCAATTGGAAGGGGGCGCCAACTATGGCTACACCTTC
-	TRBD1	TRBJ1-4	TRBV10-3	CAIRDSPDEKLFF	TGTGCCATCCGGGACAGTCCTGATGAAAAACTGTTTTTT
once	-	TRBJ2-5	TRBV2	CASSETTQQETQYF	TGTGCCAGCAGTGAAACTACGCAACAAGAGACCCAGTACTTC